Reported below is one T cell receptor beta chain. There is no known antigen for this receptor. Within one base of it there is no much larger clone, and no base qualities were kept. Enrolling through a virtual design, the prospective study's participants ranged in age from roughly 18 to 89 years and lived across roughly 23 United States geographic areas. To assign participants to cohorts, the prospective study relied on clinical history that participants themselves reported in a screening survey and a study questionnaire. Recovered participants in ImmuneRACE Cohort 3 were defined by two consecutive negative NP/OP PCR tests, clearance by a healthcare professional, or resolution of symptoms. In the prospective study, whole blood, serum and a nasopharyngeal or oropharyngeal swab were collected from each participant by mobile phlebotomists. Participants in the prospective study had the option to provide additional blood draws and questionnaires over a roughly 2-month period. Before DNA extraction, prospective study blood samples were shipped either frozen or at room temperature.

This entry is derived from a study of blood T cell repertoires in COVID-19 (dated by TCRdb to about 2020). With respect to the entire study: Collaborator samples came from the United States, Italy and Spain and covered acute and convalescent phases of COVID-19. The prospective study material was composed of cDNA or gDNA derived from T cells, B-cell-depleted T cells, or PBMCs. Subjects who had been exposed to COVID-19, were actively infected with it, or had recovered from it provided the deeply sampled blood TCRbeta repertoires that made up the dataset. The repertoires were released in a freely available public database meant as a resource for research on the immune response to SARS-CoV-2. The samples were drawn from two sources: the first 160 participants of the ongoing ImmuneRACE study, and 1,200 or so subjects contributed by 6 global collaborators. Nearly every sample came with metadata listing a de-identified subject ID, COVID-19 status, age in years and sex. Where available, HLA class I and class II types were obtained from metadata supplied by the sample provider rather than from assay-based typing. Study-wide findings and limitations: How much clinical and demographic metadata was included differed by source and by participant, and the metadata was provided uncurated.

TCRbeta CDR3 regions were amplified from genomic DNA by means of the immunoSEQ Assay, a bias-controlled multiplex PCR. On the study's bioinformatics: Nucleated cell counts per sample were estimated from amplification of reference gene primers within the assay. To quantify the absolute abundance of each unique TCRbeta CDR3 rearrangement, sequence reads were collapsed and filtered. For each sample, productive Simpson clonality was calculated as the square root of Simpson's diversity index over productive rearrangements. TCRdb took this table from immuneACCESS and kept in-frame rearrangements with V and J called. Such tables lack part of the clones; where checked against another copy, unresolved V genes explain under half of the gap, and the rest is unexplained. D and trimming come from the DNA, and the V and J calls and clone size come from that table. In this sample the table shows around 300,000 clones, around 90% of which occur a single time. Roughly 1.1% of the sample comes from the top ten.

The specimen sequenced was PBMCs or T cells enriched from blood (not recorded which). The TCR sequence derives from a woman between 25 and 40 years old who had recovered from COVID-19.

The DNA sequence is TGTGCCAGCAGCACACGGGAGGCCGGGGAGCTGTTTTTT. Its amino acids are CASSTREAGELFF. The V gene is TRBV7-2 and the J gene is TRBJ2-2, and TRBD2 aligns with 7 junction nucleotides. From the cysteine up to the phenylalanine, the CDR3 has a length of 13 residues. Only the CDR3 DNA is retained, 39 bases long and in frame from the first base. As encoded in the germline V gene, CDR1 is SGHTA while CDR2 is FQGNSA. Ends trimmed: V by 5 bases, J by 6 bases; bases unmatched to a gene: 3.